Below, 14 T cell receptor beta chains from the same sample are listed, as sequenced in a study of T cells in Graves' hyperthyroidism and ophthalmopathy. Amplified regions were TCR beta CDR3 sequences from RNA transcripts. HTBI primers drove first-round RT-PCR of the TCR CDR3. MiXCR, applied by TCRdb to the multiplex PCR reads, yields one record per CDR3 protein. The sample shows some 350,000 distinct CDR3 sequences, 19% of them seen only once. The sequenced sample consisted of blood. Receptors originate from a woman between 18 and 30 years old with Graves' hyperthyroidism.

In its sample, this clonotype was seen many times. The rearrangement joins TRBV19 to TRBJ1-1; a weak D match, TRBD1 (5 bases). Trimming removed 4 bases from V and 2 bases from J, with 11 bases in between. Germline assignment: CDR1 LNHDA and CDR2 SQIVND (reference sequence). CDR3 length equals 14 residues. CDR3: CASSNGGINTEAFF. DNA of the CDR3: TGTGCCAGTAGTAATGGGGGAATTAACACTGAAGCTTTCTTT. The full variable domain, rest sourced from reference TRBV19 and TRBJ1-1, is DGGITQSPKYLFRKEGQNVTLSCEQNLNHDAMYWYRQDPGQGLRLIYYSQIVNDFQKGDIAEGYSVSREKKESFPLTVTSAQKNPTAFYLCASSNGGINTEAFFGQGTRLTVV.

At least ten counts were recorded for this clonotype. V usage is TRBV7-9 and J usage is TRBJ2-5; D is undetermined. The CDR3 length is 13 residues. Trimming took 6 bases from V and 5 from J, leaving 13 bases between them. From germline, CDR1 is SEHNR and CDR2 FQNEAQ (reference sequence). CDR3: CASSRPPLETQYF. Written as DNA, the CDR3 is TGTGCCAGCAGTCGACCCCCGTTGGAGACCCAGTACTTC.

Ten or more counts support this clonotype. The chain uses TRBV6-5 and TRBJ1-1, with D possibly being TRBD1 (5 bases). CDR1 MNHEY and CDR2 SVGAGI come from the germline V gene. CDR3 length equals 14 residues. Deletions cut 4 bases from V and 1 base from J, with 10 bases between. In DNA, the CDR3 is TGTGCCAGCAGTTGGGTAGGGGAGAACACTGAAGCTTTCTTT. Its translation: CASSWVGENTEAFF.

This clonotype was detected ten times or more. This chain connects TRBV7-2 to TRBJ2-7; D might be TRBD2 (6 bases). This CDR3 region has 13 residues. From germline, CDR1 is SGHTA and CDR2 FQGNSA. Trimming pared 5 bases from V and 3 bases from J, leaving 11 bases between. CDR3 bases: TGTGCCAGCAGCCACGGCGGGGTCTACGAGCAGTACTTC. This codes for CASSHGGVYEQYF.

This clonotype was observed many times. This chain joins TRBV29-1 and TRBJ2-7, with D perhaps assigned TRBD1 or TRBD2 (5 bases each). V lost 3 bases and J 2 bases, leaving 11 bases between the germline ends. This CDR3 spans 13 amino acids. Looked up from germline, CDR1 is SQVTM and CDR2 is ANQGSEA. CDR3 loop: CSVEDGATYEQYF. CDR3 bases: TGCAGCGTTGAGGACGGGGCCACCTACGAGCAGTACTTC.

The chain recombines TRBV20-1 with TRBJ2-7; D possibly matches TRBD1 or TRBD2 (5 bases each). The CDR3 loop spans 14 amino acids. From germline, CDR1 is DFQATT and CDR2 SNEGSKA (reference sequence). V lost 6 bases and J 1 base, leaving 16 bases between the germline ends. The CDR3 DNA follows: TGCAGTGCAATGGGGACGGACGGTTCCTACGAGCAGTACTTC. Translating gives CSAMGTDGSYEQYF.

This clonotype was seen ten or more times. This sequence joins TRBV5-6 and TRBJ2-7, with D unclear. Deletions cut 4 bases from V and 9 bases from J, with 17 bases between. The CDR3 sequence is 13 residues long. Germline assignment: CDR1 SGHDT and CDR2 YYEEEE. The CDR3 sequence: CASSPSVRSAQYF. In nucleotides, the CDR3 is TGTGCCAGCAGCCCCAGTGTTAGGTCGGCGCAGTACTTC. The entire variable domain, with the rest obtained from reference TRBV5-6 and TRBJ2-7, is as follows: DAGVTQSPTHLIKTRGQQVTLRCSPKSGHDTVSWYQQALGQGPQFIFQYYEEEERQRGNFPDRFSGHQFPNYSSELNVNALLLGDSALYLCASSPSVRSAQYFGPGTRLTVT.

This clonotype was observed at least ten times. This chain connects TRBV19 to TRBJ1-1; D is uncertain. CDR1 is LNHDA, CDR2 SQIVND, per germline (reference sequence). The V and J ends lost 5 bases and 1 base respectively, with 11 bases between them. The CDR3 covers 14 residues. The CDR3 DNA reads as TGTGCCAGTAGTCCTTACACCTCGAACACTGAAGCTTTCTTT. This translates into CASSPYTSNTEAFF.

The table lists this clonotype with many counts. The chain links TRBV19 to TRBJ1-2; TRBD1 is a possible D gene (5 bases). The V gene lost 6 bases and the J gene lost 3 bases, with 8 bases spanning the gap. CDR1 is LNHDA and CDR2 is SQIVND in the germline V gene (reference sequence). This CDR3 has 12 residues. The CDR3 DNA reads TGTGCCAGTAGCCGGGACTACTATGGCTACACCTTC. This encodes CASSRDYYGYTF. Looking up the rest from reference TRBV19 and TRBJ1-2 gives the full variable domain: DGGITQSPKYLFRKEGQNVTLSCEQNLNHDAMYWYRQDPGQGLRLIYYSQIVNDFQKGDIAEGYSVSREKKESFPLTVTSAQKNPTAFYLCASSRDYYGYTFGSGTRLTVV.

V gene TRBV12-3 or TRBV12-4 combines with J gene TRBJ2-7; D is undetermined. Trimming took 3 bases from V and 1 from J, leaving 7 bases between them. The CDR3 totals 13 residues. CDR3 sequence (DNA): TGTGCCAGCAGTTTTGTGATTTCCTACGAGCAGTACTTC. This sequence encodes CASSFVISYEQYF.

In this sample, this clonotype turned up many times. The chain employs TRBV7-2 and TRBJ1-2, with a weak D call TRBD1 (5 bases). In germline, CDR1 is SGHTA, CDR2 FQGNSA. V was cut by 4 bases and J by 6 bases, with 9 bases left in between. CDR3 size: 12 residues. CDR3 sequence (DNA): TGTGCCAGCAGCTGGGGGAGGAATGGCTACACCTTC. Amino acid sequence: CASSWGRNGYTF.

In its sample, this clonotype was seen a few times. This chain connects TRBV11-2 to TRBJ2-1; no firm D call. CDR3 size: 12 residues. CDR1 and CDR2 from the germline V gene are SGHAT and FQNNGV. Trimming removed 7 bases from V and 8 bases from J, with 12 bases in between. CDR3 bases: TGTGCCAGCACCTCCGGTGAGGATGAGCAGTTCTTC. Its protein is CASTSGEDEQFF.

The chain employs TRBV25-1 and TRBJ2-2, with D possibly matching TRBD2 (6 bases). CDR3 size: 13 residues. V dropped 6 bases and J dropped 6 bases, with 11 bases sitting between them. Looked up from germline, CDR1 is MGHDK and CDR2 is SYGVNS. The CDR3 loop is CASREAGPGELFF. The CDR3 DNA is TGTGCCAGCAGGGAGGCGGGGCCCGGGGAGCTGTTTTTT.

This clonotype was seen many times. CDR3 residues: CASIYSGGAGSYEQYF. DNA of the CDR3: TGTGCCAGCATATATAGCGGGGGGGCCGGATCCTACGAGCAGTACTTC. V and J are TRBV6-1 and TRBJ2-7; 11 bases fit TRBD2. The length of the CDR3 is 16 residues. CDR1 and CDR2 from the germline V gene are MNHNS and SASEGT. V lost 7 bases, J lost 1 base, and 9 bases stayed unmatched.